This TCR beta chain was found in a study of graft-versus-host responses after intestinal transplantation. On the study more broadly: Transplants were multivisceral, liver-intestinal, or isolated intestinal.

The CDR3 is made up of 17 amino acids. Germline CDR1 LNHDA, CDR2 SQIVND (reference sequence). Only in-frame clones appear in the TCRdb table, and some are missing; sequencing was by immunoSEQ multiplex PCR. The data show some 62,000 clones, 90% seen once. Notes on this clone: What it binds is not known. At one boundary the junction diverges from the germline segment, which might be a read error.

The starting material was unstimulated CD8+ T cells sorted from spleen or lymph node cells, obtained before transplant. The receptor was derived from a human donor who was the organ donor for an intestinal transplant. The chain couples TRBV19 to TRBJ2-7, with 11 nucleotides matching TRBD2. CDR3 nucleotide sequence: TGTGCCAGTAGGCCGATAATGACTAGCGGGAAATCCTCCGAGCAGTACTTC. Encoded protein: CASRPIMTSGKSSEQYF.